The 9 T cell receptor beta chains below were found in one sample sequenced in a study of blood T cell repertoires in COVID-19. Clones were sequenced by immunoSEQ multiplex PCR, and TCRdb holds only the in-frame ones, with some missing. In the table there are tens of thousands of clones, approximately 92% of which are singletons. Sequencing was done on a sample of peripheral blood. All receptors come from a human donor with acute or convalescent COVID-19. The donor label of this sample is uncertain.

The chain uses TRBV5-1 and TRBJ1-1, with TRBD1 matching over 7 bases. Per germline, CDR1 SGHRS and CDR2 YFSETQ. Trimming removed 3 bases from V and 1 base from J; junction bases left unmatched: 9. The CDR3 sequence is 16 residues long. The DNA for the CDR3 is TGCGCCAGCAGCTCTAACCCTCAGGGGGAGAACACTGAAGCTTTCTTT. Protein sequence: CASSSNPQGENTEAFF.

This clone occurred once. The chain has TRBV3-1 (or the pseudogene TRBV3-2) and TRBJ2-3, with D unclear. Germline CDR1 reads LGHDT; CDR2 reads YNNKEL (reference sequence). With 0 bases removed from V and 5 bases from J, the gap between germline ends came to 6 bases. This CDR3 region has 13 residues. The CDR3 DNA follows: TGTGCCAGCAGCCAAGATCCGGTAGATACGCAGTATTTT. It codes for CASSQDPVDTQYF.

The chain joins TRBV16 to TRBJ2-7; no firm D call. Trimming shortened V by 4 bases and J by 0 bases, and 13 bases separated the two germline ends. CDR3 length: 15 amino acids. Germline V gene sequence: CDR1 KGHSY, CDR2 FQNENV. The CDR3 loop reads CASSRPMGLSYEQYF. Written as DNA, the CDR3 is TGTGCCAGCAGCCGCCCTATGGGCCTCTCCTACGAGCAGTACTTC.

V is TRBV28 and J is TRBJ1-6, with D possibly matching TRBD1 (6 bases). The V and J ends lost 6 bases and 6 bases respectively, with 15 bases between them. The V gene's germline CDR1 is MDHEN and CDR2 SYDVKM. CDR3 length equals 15 residues. DNA of the CDR3: TGTGCCAGCAGAGCCTTGGACAGATCTAATTCACCCCTCCACTTT. This codes for CASRALDRSNSPLHF.

CDR3 protein: CASSLGTSAGGGQYF. Written as DNA, the CDR3 is TGTGCCAGCAGCTTAGGGACCTCGGCCGGGGGGGGCCAGTACTTC. The chain employs TRBV7-2 and TRBJ2-5, with 8 bases identical to TRBD2. The V segment lost 1 base and the J segment 10 bases; nucleotides outside the gene matches: 11. The V gene's germline CDR1 is SGHTA and CDR2 FQGNSA. CDR3 length: 15 residues.

This sequence joins TRBV11-3 and TRBJ2-7, with 8 bases lining up with TRBD1. This CDR3 comprises 15 residues. J was trimmed by 2 bases and V by 3 bases; bases with no gene match: 6. Germline lookup yields CDR1 SGHNT and CDR2 YENEEA. CDR3 in DNA: TGTGCCAGCAGCTTCCGGACAGGGCTGGCCTACGAGCAGTACTTC. Protein: CASSFRTGLAYEQYF.

The chain is built from TRBV9 and TRBJ2-2; D gene ambiguous. Trimming stripped 0 bases from V and 0 bases from J, with 9 bases between. Germline CDR1 is SGDLS and CDR2 is YYNGEE. The CDR3 has 16 residues. CDR3 coding DNA: TGTGCCAGCAGCGTAGATCTGCGCTCGAACACCGGGGAGCTGTTTTTT. Amino acids: CASSVDLRSNTGELFF.

This rearrangement joins TRBV24-1 to TRBJ2-2; the match to TRBD2 covers 10 bases. CDR1 is KGHDR and CDR2 is SFDVKD in the germline V gene. The V segment lost 4 bases and the J segment 5 bases; nucleotides outside the gene matches: 6. The CDR3 consists of 16 residues. The CDR3 region has the DNA TGTGCCACCAGTGACCCAGCTAGCGGGAGAACCGGGGAGCTGTTTTTT. This sequence encodes CATSDPASGRTGELFF.

The V and J genes are TRBV30 and TRBJ1-4, with 9 bases fitting TRBD1. CDR3 length: 14 residues. V shed 3 bases and J 7 bases; nucleotides not matched to a gene: 6. CDR1 is GTSNPN, CDR2 SVGIG, per germline (reference sequence). The CDR3 coding sequence is TGTGCCTGGAGCTTCGGGACAGGGCGTGAAAAACTGTTTTTT. It translates to CAWSFGTGREKLFF.